Below are 26 T cell receptor beta chains sequenced from a single sample in a study of blood T cell repertoires in COVID-19. Produced via immunoSEQ multiplex PCR; TCRdb's table is partial and in-frame only. This table has about 230,000 clones, around 92% appearing once. The specimen sequenced was PBMCs or T cells enriched from blood (not recorded which). The receptor source for this set is a woman under 40 with acute COVID-19.

The chain recombines TRBV6-5 with TRBJ2-5; D is possibly TRBD2 (6 bases). Trimming stripped 6 bases from V and 1 base from J, with 15 bases between. The CDR3 length is 15 residues. Per the germline V gene, CDR1 is MNHEY and CDR2 is SVGAGI. The CDR3 loop is CASSLLRGIQETQYF. Written as DNA, the CDR3 is TGTGCCAGCAGCCTACTCCGGGGGATCCAAGAGACCCAGTACTTC.

The chain employs TRBV2 and TRBJ1-3; D is perhaps TRBD1 (6 bases). In germline, CDR1 is SNHLY, CDR2 FYNNEI. The V end was cut by 6 bases, the J end by 1 base, with 10 bases between. This CDR3 comprises 14 residues. The DNA of the CDR3 is TGTGCCAGCAGAGAGGGGGAGTCTGGAAACACCATATATTTT. It yields the protein CASREGESGNTIYF.

The chain links TRBV18 to TRBJ1-1; tentatively, D is TRBD1 (5 bases). This CDR3 region has 13 residues. Germline V gives CDR1 KGHSH, CDR2 LQKENI. V was shortened by 1 base and J by 4 bases, with 7 bases between the two germline ends. The chain's CDR3 is CASSPLGVTEAFF. The CDR3 DNA reads as TGTGCCAGCTCACCACTAGGGGTCACTGAAGCTTTCTTT. The whole variable domain, filled in from reference TRBV18 and TRBJ1-1, reads NAGVMQNPRHLVRRRGQEARLRCSPMKGHSHVYWYRQLPEEGLKFMVYLQKENIIDESGMPKERFSAEFPKEGPSILRIQQVVRGDSAAYFCASSPLGVTEAFFGQGTRLTVV.

This chain connects TRBV5-1 to TRBJ1-3, with unresolved D. The CDR3 is 12 amino acids. Germline CDR1 reads SGHRS; CDR2 reads YFSETQ. V lost 4 bases and J lost 9, with 11 bases in between. For the CDR3, the DNA is TGCGCCAGCAGCCAGGACTCGGGCACCATATATTTT. Amino acids: CASSQDSGTIYF.

This chain connects TRBV4-3 to TRBJ1-4, with 9 nucleotides matching TRBD1. The trim removed 3 bases at V and 5 bases at J, leaving 7 bases unmatched. The germline gives CDR1 LGHNA, CDR2 YSLEER. This CDR3 is 16 amino acids long. The CDR3 nucleotides are TGCGCCAGCAGCCAGGAAGGTGGGACAGGGAATGAAAAACTGTTTTTT. Amino acid sequence: CASSQEGGTGNEKLFF.

This clone was detected only once. V gene TRBV28 combines with J gene TRBJ1-2; D uncertain. Trimming stripped 5 bases from V and 4 bases from J, with 14 bases between. Germline V lookup: CDR1 MDHEN, CDR2 SYDVKM. The CDR3 consists of 14 residues. This chain's CDR3 is CASSVTSGIYGYTF. CDR3 bases: TGTGCCAGCAGTGTGACGTCGGGTATCTATGGCTACACCTTC.

The gene calls are TRBV3-1 (or the pseudogene TRBV3-2) and TRBJ1-1; possible D gene TRBD1, 5 bases. The V gene's germline CDR1 is LGHDT and CDR2 YNNKEL (reference sequence). The germline V and J ends were trimmed by 0 bases and 9 bases, with 20 bases remaining between them. This CDR3 region has 16 residues. The CDR3 sequence: CASSQDSLLAGFKAFF. The CDR3 DNA follows: TGTGCCAGCAGCCAAGATTCCCTACTTGCAGGGTTTAAAGCTTTCTTT.

This chain links TRBV20-1 with TRBJ1-5, with 10 bases fitting TRBD1. From germline, CDR1 is DFQATT and CDR2 SNEGSKA (reference sequence). CDR3 length: 14 residues. V was clipped by 3 bases and J by 6 bases; unmatched bases: 5. The CDR3 reads CSASGQGVGQPQHF. The CDR3 coding sequence is TGCAGTGCTAGTGGACAGGGGGTGGGTCAGCCCCAGCATTTT.

The chain has TRBV9 and TRBJ1-3; maybe TRBD1 (5 bases). V was trimmed by 3 bases and J by 7 bases, leaving 17 bases between them. From germline, CDR1 is SGDLS and CDR2 YYNGEE. The CDR3 runs to 15 residues. This chain's CDR3 is CASSGLRPGGNTIYF. The CDR3 nucleotides are TGTGCCAGCAGCGGCTTAAGGCCTGGGGGGAACACCATATATTTT. The full variable domain, rest sourced from reference TRBV9 and TRBJ1-3, is DSGVTQTPKHLITATGQRVTLRCSPRSGDLSVYWYQQSLDQGLQFLIQYYNGEERAKGNILERFSAQQFPDLHSELNLSSLELGDSALYFCASSGLRPGGNTIYFGEGSWLTVV.

The rearrangement joins TRBV9 to TRBJ1-6, with unresolved D. Germline V gene data show CDR1 as SGDLS and CDR2 as YYNGEE. CDR3 size: 13 residues. Between the trimmed V and J ends, which lost 7 bases and 5 bases, there was a span of 10 bases. The CDR3, as DNA: TGTGCCAGCTCCCCGGTCAATAATTCACCCCTCCACTTT. Its translation is CASSPVNNSPLHF.

This clone showed up just once. The V call is TRBV21-1, the J call TRBJ1-4; no DNA check was done on the table's D call, TRBD1. TRBV21-1 is classified as a pseudogene. The CDR3 has 17 residues. CDR3 residues: CASSIIIQGNPGEKLFF. The CDR3 coding sequence is TGTGCCAGCAGCATCATTATCCAGGGTAACCCGGGTGAAAAACTGTTTTTT.

This clone was picked up a small number of times. The chain employs TRBV5-1 and TRBJ1-2, with 7 positions matching TRBD1. Trimming at V came to 4 bases and at J to 1 base, leaving 4 bases not matched to a gene. The CDR3 sequence is 14 residues long. CDR1 is SGHRS and CDR2 is YFSETQ in the germline V gene. The CDR3 region has the DNA TGCGCCAGCAGCCGGGACAGTATTAACTATGGCTACACCTTC. Protein: CASSRDSINYGYTF. The full variable domain, rest sourced from reference TRBV5-1 and TRBJ1-2, is KAGVTQTPRYLIKTRGQQVTLSCSPISGHRSVSWYQQTPGQGLQFLFEYFSETQRNKGNFPGRFSGRQFSNSRSEMNVSTLELGDSALYLCASSRDSINYGYTFGSGTRLTVV.

This chain uses TRBV9 with TRBJ1-4, with D possibly being TRBD1 (5 bases). CDR1 SGDLS and CDR2 YYNGEE come from the germline V gene. The length of the CDR3 is 16 residues. The V and J ends lost 0 bases and 5 bases respectively, with 14 bases between them. The CDR3 spells CASSVATGGGNEKLFF. The CDR3 region has the DNA TGTGCCAGCAGCGTAGCTACTGGGGGGGGGAATGAAAAACTGTTTTTT.

The V and J genes are TRBV7-9 and TRBJ1-2, with no clear D. The CDR3 totals 16 residues. CDR1 is SEHNR and CDR2 is FQNEAQ in the germline V gene (reference sequence). Trimming took off 1 base at V and 4 bases at J, with 16 bases between the two ends. CDR3 coding DNA: TGTGCCAGCAGCTTAGTTTCTGCCAGCAACAGCTATGGCTACACCTTC. It yields the protein CASSLVSASNSYGYTF.

The rearrangement links TRBV3-1 (or the pseudogene TRBV3-2) to TRBJ2-7; TRBD1 matches 7 bases. This CDR3 region has 17 residues. Trimming took 4 bases from V and 0 from J; bases not matched to a gene: 12. CDR1 and CDR2 from the germline V gene are LGHDT and YNNKEL (reference sequence). CDR3 sequence (DNA): TGTGCCAGCAGCCCCCCACAGGGGCGAAAGCTCTCCTACGAGCAGTACTTC. Protein: CASSPPQGRKLSYEQYF.

The genes are TRBV2 and TRBJ1-1, with D possibly matching TRBD1 (6 bases). CDR1 is SNHLY and CDR2 is FYNNEI in the germline V gene. This CDR3 has 15 amino acids. V was trimmed by 1 base and J by 7 bases, leaving 16 bases between them. The CDR3 loop is CASSEGLRGQIEAFF. The CDR3 nucleotides are TGTGCCAGCAGTGAAGGTTTAAGAGGACAGATTGAAGCTTTCTTT.

This clone has just a few counts. The J gene is TRBJ1-1, the V gene TRBV7-2, with 12 positions matching TRBD1. The CDR3 consists of 16 residues. The germline V gene has CDR1 SGHTA and CDR2 FQGNSA. V was clipped by 1 base and J by 6 bases; unmatched bases: 6. CDR3 sequence: CASSLGRGQGAPEAFF. The DNA for the CDR3 is TGTGCCAGCAGCTTAGGACGGGGACAGGGGGCTCCTGAAGCTTTCTTT.

The CDR3, as DNA: TGTGCCAGCAGTGGGGGACAGGGGTTTAATTCACCCCTCCACTTT. Its protein is CASSGGQGFNSPLHF. The chain uses TRBV2 and TRBJ1-6; 10 nucleotides align to TRBD1. V shed 4 bases, J shed 6 bases, and the junction held 3 bases outside the gene matches. This CDR3 spans 15 amino acids. CDR1 is SNHLY, CDR2 FYNNEI, per germline.

The CDR3 spells CASSLELGREQFF. CDR3 DNA sequence: TGTGCCAGCAGCTTAGAACTAGGAAGGGAGCAGTTCTTC. The chain uses TRBV11-2 and TRBJ2-1; maybe TRBD2 (5 bases). Germline CDR1 is SGHAT and CDR2 is FQNNGV. The CDR3 extends over 13 amino acids. Trimming cost V 0 bases and J 10 bases, with 10 bases left between them.

The chain employs TRBV7-9 and TRBJ1-1; TRBD1 aligns across 10 bases. Losses at the gene ends were 10 bases for V and 5 bases for J; bases not matched to a gene: 10. Germline CDR1 is SEHNR and CDR2 is FQNEAQ (reference sequence). The CDR3 sequence is 14 residues long. The CDR3 DNA reads as TGTGCCACCTCGACAGGGGGCCTTGCGACTGAAGCTTTCTTT. Residues: CATSTGGLATEAFF.

This clone was recorded once. The V gene is TRBV19, the J gene TRBJ2-7; TRBD1 agrees at 8 bases. This CDR3 contains 16 residues. Per the germline V gene, CDR1 is LNHDA and CDR2 is SQIVND (reference sequence). Germline trimming cut 3 bases from V and 0 bases from J; bases unmatched to any gene: 7. This chain's CDR3 is CASSMGDRLSSYEQYF. CDR3 nucleotide sequence: TGTGCCAGTAGTATGGGGGACAGGCTCAGCTCCTACGAGCAGTACTTC.

This clone was recorded only once. The J gene is TRBJ1-4, the V gene TRBV7-8; perhaps TRBD1 as D (6 bases). V lost 5 bases and J lost 8, with 21 bases in between. Germline CDR1 is SGHVS and CDR2 is FQNEAQ. This CDR3 spans 16 amino acids. CDR3 DNA: TGTGCCAGCAGCCCTCACTGGGGCAGGGGAGAAGAAAAACTGTTTTTT. As protein: CASSPHWGRGEEKLFF.

The chain has TRBV5-1 and TRBJ1-2, with 7 nucleotides matching TRBD1. Per germline, CDR1 SGHRS and CDR2 YFSETQ. CDR3 length: 12 amino acids. V was clipped by 4 bases and J by 5 bases; unmatched bases: 2. Here the CDR3 DNA reads TGCGCCAGCAGCGACAGGGATTATGGCTACACCTTC. Its protein is CASSDRDYGYTF.

V and J are TRBV29-1 and TRBJ2-7, with 8 nucleotides matching TRBD1. Germline CDR1 is SQVTM and CDR2 is ANQGSEA. The junction had 8 bases not matched to a gene; V was cut back by 2 bases and J by 2 bases. The CDR3 extends over 15 amino acids. CDR3 DNA: TGCAGCGTTGAATCAGGACAGGGAATTGCCTACGAGCAGTACTTC. It encodes CSVESGQGIAYEQYF.

This chain joins TRBV7-2 and TRBJ2-7; D perhaps matches TRBD2 (6 bases). Trimming left V 1 base short and J 0 bases short, with 13 bases between. Germline loops: CDR1 SGHTA, CDR2 FQGNSA. The CDR3 length is 16 residues. CDR3 nucleotides: TGTGCCAGCAGCTTAGACAATAGGAGGGTCTCCTACGAGCAGTACTTC. This sequence encodes CASSLDNRRVSYEQYF.

This clone has a handful of counts. V gene TRBV6-4 combines with J gene TRBJ2-3; 12 bases are a match to TRBD2. V lost 3 bases to trimming and J lost 2 bases; unmatched junction nucleotides: 3. The V gene's germline CDR1 is MRHNA and CDR2 SNTAGT. There are 16 residues in the CDR3. The CDR3 nucleotides read TGTGCCAGCAGTGAGGCTAGCGGGGGGGCCACAGATACGCAGTATTTT. It yields the protein CASSEASGGATDTQYF.